The entry that follows covers one T cell receptor beta chain sequence. CDR1 and CDR2 (germline): MNHEY, SVGAGI. The CDR3 is 16 residues long. The V segment lost 2 bases and the J segment 4 bases; nucleotides outside the gene matches: 6. The table came from immunoSEQ multiplex PCR; TCRdb's copy has only in-frame clones and leaves some out. The sample lists about 49,000 clones, around 96% occurring once. These data come from a study of T cells in tuberculosis. Time point reported: new active TB diagnosis, blood taken before or within 7 days of starting treatment. Each clinical donor contributed on average approximately 100,000 T cells from unsorted cryopreserved PBMC.

This specimen consisted of PBMCs, obtained at tuberculosis diagnosis. The receptor was derived from an adult with tuberculosis. The chain links TRBV6-5 to TRBJ1-2, with 11 nucleotides matching TRBD1. The CDR3 region has the DNA TGTGCCAGCAGTTACCTACGGACAGGGGGCGGCTATGGCTACACCTTC. Amino acids: CASSYLRTGGGYGYTF.